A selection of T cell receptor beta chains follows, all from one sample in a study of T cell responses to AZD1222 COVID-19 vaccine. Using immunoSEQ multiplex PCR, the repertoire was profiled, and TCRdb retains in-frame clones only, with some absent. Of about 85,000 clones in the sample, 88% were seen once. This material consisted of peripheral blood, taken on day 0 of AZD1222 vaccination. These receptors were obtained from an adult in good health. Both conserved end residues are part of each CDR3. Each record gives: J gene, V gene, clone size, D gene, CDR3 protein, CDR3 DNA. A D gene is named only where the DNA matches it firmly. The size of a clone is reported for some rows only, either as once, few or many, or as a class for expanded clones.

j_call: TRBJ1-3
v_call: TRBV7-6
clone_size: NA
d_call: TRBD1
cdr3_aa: CASSLRTGAFSGNTIYF
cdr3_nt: TGTGCCAGCAGCTTGAGGACAGGCGCCTTCTCTGGAAACACCATATATTTT

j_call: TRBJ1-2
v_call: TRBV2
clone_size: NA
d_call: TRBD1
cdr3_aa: CASSETQGAGYTF
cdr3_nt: TGTGCCAGCAGTGAAACACAGGGGGCGGGTTACACCTTC

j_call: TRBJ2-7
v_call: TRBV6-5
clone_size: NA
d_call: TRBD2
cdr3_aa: CASGASGRVFDEQYF
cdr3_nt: TGTGCCAGCGGGGCTAGCGGGAGAGTCTTCGACGAGCAGTACTTC

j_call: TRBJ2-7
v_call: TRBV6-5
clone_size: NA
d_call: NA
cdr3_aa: CASTRAGPYEQYF
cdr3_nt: TGTGCCAGCACCAGAGCGGGCCCCTACGAGCAGTACTTC

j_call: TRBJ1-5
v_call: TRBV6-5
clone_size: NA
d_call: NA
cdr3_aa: CASSYSRVRPQHF
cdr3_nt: TGTGCCAGCAGTTACTCTAGGGTACGCCCCCAGCATTTT

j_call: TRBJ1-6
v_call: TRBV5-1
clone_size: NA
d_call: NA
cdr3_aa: CASSFSSADNSPLHF
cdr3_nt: TGCGCCAGCAGCTTTTCATCTGCTGATAATTCACCCCTCCACTTT

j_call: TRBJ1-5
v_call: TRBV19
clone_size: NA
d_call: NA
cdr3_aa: CASSIENQPQHF
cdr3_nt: TGTGCCAGTAGTATAGAGAATCAGCCCCAGCATTTT

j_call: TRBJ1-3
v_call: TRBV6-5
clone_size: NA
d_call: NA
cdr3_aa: CASRGGVRNTIYF
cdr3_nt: TGTGCCAGCAGGGGGGGGGTACGAAACACCATATATTTT

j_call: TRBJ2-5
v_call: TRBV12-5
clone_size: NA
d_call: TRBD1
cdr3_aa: CASGLGQGAQETQYF
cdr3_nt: TGTGCTAGTGGCCTGGGACAGGGGGCACAAGAGACCCAGTACTTC

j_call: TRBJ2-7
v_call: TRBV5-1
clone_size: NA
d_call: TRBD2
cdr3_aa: CASRPDAGTSATF
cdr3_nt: TGCGCCAGCAGACCCGACGCCGGGACTAGCGCCACGTTC

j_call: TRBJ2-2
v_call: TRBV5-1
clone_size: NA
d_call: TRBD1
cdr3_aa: CASTPGQTRKTGELFF
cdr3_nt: TGCGCCAGTACACCGGGACAGACCCGAAAGACCGGGGAGCTGTTTTTT

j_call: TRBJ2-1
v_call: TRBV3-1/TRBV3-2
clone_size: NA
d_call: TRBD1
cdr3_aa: CASSQGAGGYNEQFF
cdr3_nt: TGTGCCAGCAGCCAAGGGGCAGGGGGCTACAATGAGCAGTTCTTC

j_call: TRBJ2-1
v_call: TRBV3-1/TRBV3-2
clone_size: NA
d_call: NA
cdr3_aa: CASAPRNIGAGIRNEQFF
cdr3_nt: TGTGCCAGCGCCCCCCGAAATATAGGAGCAGGGATACGCAATGAGCAGTTCTTC

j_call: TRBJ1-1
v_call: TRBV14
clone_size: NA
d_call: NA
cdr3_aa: CASSQDRTAGEAFF
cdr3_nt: TGTGCCAGCAGCCAAGATCGAACAGCCGGAGAAGCTTTCTTT

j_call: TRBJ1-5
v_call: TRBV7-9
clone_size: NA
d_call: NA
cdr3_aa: CASSRDGNQPQHF
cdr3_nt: TGTGCCAGCAGCCGGGACGGCAATCAGCCCCAGCATTTT

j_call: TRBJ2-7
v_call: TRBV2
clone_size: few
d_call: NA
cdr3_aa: CASSVSVYEQYF
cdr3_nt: TGTGCCAGCAGTGTCTCCGTCTACGAGCAGTACTTC

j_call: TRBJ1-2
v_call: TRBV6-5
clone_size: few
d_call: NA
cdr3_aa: CASAKAATYGYTF
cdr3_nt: TGTGCCAGCGCTAAGGCGGCCACCTATGGCTACACCTTC

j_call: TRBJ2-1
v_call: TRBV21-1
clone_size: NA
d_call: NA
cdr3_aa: CASAPGGPGNEQFF
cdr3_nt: TGTGCCAGTGCCCCGGGAGGGCCGGGCAATGAGCAGTTCTTC

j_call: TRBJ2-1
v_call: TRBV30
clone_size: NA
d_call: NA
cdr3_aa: CAWILGVGSYNEQFF
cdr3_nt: TGTGCCTGGATTTTAGGCGTCGGCTCCTACAATGAGCAGTTCTTC

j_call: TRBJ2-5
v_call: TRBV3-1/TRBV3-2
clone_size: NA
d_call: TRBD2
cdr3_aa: CASSQGTSVRETQYF
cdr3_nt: TGTGCCAGCAGCCAAGGGACTAGCGTGAGAGAGACCCAGTACTTC

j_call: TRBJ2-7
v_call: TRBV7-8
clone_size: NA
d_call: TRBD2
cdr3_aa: CASSLGTSGNYEQYF
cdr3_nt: TGTGCCAGCAGCTTAGGGACTAGCGGGAACTACGAGCAGTACTTC

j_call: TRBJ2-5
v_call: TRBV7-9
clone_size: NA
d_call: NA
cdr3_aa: CASSFGTEMLTQYF
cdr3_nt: TGTGCCAGCAGCTTTGGCACAGAAATGTTGACCCAGTACTTC

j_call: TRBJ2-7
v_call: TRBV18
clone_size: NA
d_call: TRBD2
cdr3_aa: CASSPGLAGYEQYF
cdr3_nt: TGTGCCAGCTCGCCTGGACTAGCGGGGTACGAGCAGTACTTC

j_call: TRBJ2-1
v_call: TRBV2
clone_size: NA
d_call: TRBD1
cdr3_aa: CASSLPGQEGHEQFF
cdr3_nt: TGTGCCAGCAGTCTACCGGGACAGGAAGGGCATGAGCAGTTCTTC

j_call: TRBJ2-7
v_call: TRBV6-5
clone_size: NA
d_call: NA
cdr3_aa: CATQGGPYEQYF
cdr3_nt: TGTGCCACCCAGGGGGGGCCCTACGAGCAGTACTTC

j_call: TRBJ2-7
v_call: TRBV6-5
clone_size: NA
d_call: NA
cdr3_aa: CASGGGAGVIYEQYF
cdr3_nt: TGTGCCAGCGGAGGGGGAGCAGGGGTAATCTACGAGCAGTACTTC

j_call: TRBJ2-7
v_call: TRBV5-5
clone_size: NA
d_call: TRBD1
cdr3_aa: CASGRQGYEQYF
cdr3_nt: TGTGCCAGCGGAAGACAGGGCTACGAGCAGTACTTC

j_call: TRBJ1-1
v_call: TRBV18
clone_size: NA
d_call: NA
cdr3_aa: CASSPQLEQEAFF
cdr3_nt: TGTGCCAGCTCACCACAGCTAGAACAGGAAGCTTTCTTT

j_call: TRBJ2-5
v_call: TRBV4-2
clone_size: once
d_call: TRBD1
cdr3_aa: CASSQGGTGGSQETQYF
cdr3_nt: TGTGCCAGCAGCCAAGGCGGGACAGGGGGGAGCCAAGAGACCCAGTACTTC

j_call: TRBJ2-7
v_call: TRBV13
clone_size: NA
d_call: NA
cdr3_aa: CASSLQGRTYEQYF
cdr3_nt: TGTGCCAGCAGCCTACAGGGGAGGACCTACGAGCAGTACTTC

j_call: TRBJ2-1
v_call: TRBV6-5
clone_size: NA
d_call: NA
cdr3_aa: CATSAVGSYNEQFF
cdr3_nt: TGTGCCACCTCAGCGGTTGGCTCCTACAATGAGCAGTTCTTC

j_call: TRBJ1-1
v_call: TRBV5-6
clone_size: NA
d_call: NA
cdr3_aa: CASSLGGLNTEAFF
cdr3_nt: TGTGCCAGCAGCTTGGGGGGGCTGAACACTGAAGCTTTCTTT

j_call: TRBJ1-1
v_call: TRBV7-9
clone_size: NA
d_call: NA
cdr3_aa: CASDRLNTEAFF
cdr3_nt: TGTGCCAGCGACAGGCTGAACACTGAAGCTTTCTTT

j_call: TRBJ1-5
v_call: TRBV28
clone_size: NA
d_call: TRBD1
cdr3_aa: CASSFRLQGAKGQPQHF
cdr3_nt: TGTGCCAGCAGTTTCCGTTTGCAGGGGGCGAAGGGGCAGCCCCAGCATTTT

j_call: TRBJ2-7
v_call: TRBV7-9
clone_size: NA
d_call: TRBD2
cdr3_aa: CASSQNPGLTQYF
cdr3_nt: TGTGCCAGCAGCCAAAACCCGGGACTAACTCAGTACTTC

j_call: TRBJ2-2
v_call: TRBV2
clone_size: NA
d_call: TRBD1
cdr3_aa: CASRPRDRNTGELFF
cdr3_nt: TGTGCCAGCAGGCCCCGGGACAGAAACACCGGGGAGCTGTTTTTT

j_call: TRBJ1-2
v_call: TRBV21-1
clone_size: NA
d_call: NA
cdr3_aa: CASSKAQRQNYGYTF
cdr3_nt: TGTGCCAGCAGCAAAGCGCAGAGGCAGAACTATGGCTACACCTTC

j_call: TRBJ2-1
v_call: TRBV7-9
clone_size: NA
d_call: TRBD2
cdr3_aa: CASSFLAGGPRNEQFF
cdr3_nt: TGTGCCAGCAGCTTTCTAGCGGGAGGGCCGAGGAATGAGCAGTTCTTC

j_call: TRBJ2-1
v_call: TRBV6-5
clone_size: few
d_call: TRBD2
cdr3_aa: CASSYSTTSNNEQFF
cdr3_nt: TGTGCCAGCAGTTACTCAACGACTAGCAACAATGAGCAGTTCTTC

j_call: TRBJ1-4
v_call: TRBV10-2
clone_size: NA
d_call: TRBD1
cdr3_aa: CASSEQRMDRNEKLFF
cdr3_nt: TGCGCCAGCAGTGAGCAGAGGATGGACAGGAATGAAAAACTGTTTTTT

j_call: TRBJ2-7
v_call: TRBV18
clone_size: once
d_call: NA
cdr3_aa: CASSPGLQSSYEQYF
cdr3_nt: TGTGCCAGCTCACCGGGTTTACAGAGCTCCTACGAGCAGTACTTC

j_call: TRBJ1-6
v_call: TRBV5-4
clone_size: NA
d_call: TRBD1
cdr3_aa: CASSVRDRTFSPLHF
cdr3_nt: TGTGCCAGCAGCGTCCGGGACAGGACTTTCTCACCCCTCCACTTT

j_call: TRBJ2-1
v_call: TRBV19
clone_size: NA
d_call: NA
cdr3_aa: CASSLGNEQFF
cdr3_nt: TGTGCCAGTAGTCTCGGCAATGAGCAGTTCTTC

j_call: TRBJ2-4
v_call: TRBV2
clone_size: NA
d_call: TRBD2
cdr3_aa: CASSGRGTSGDIQYF
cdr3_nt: TGTGCCAGCAGTGGCCGTGGGACTAGTGGCGACATTCAGTACTTC

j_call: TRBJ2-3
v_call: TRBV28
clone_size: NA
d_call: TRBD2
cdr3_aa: CASSSFLTSGASTDTQYF
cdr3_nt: TGTGCCAGCAGTTCGTTCCTTACTAGCGGAGCTAGCACAGATACGCAGTATTTT

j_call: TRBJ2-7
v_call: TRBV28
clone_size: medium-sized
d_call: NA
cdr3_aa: CASSLLGRHFYEQYF
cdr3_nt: TGTGCCAGCAGTTTACTTGGCAGACATTTCTACGAGCAGTACTTC

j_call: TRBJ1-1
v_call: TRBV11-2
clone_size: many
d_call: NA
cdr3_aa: CASTAFGTEAFF
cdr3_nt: TGTGCCAGCACGGCTTTCGGCACTGAAGCTTTCTTT

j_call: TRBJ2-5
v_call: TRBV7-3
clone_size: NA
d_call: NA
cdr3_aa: CASSLTYSEETQYF
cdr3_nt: TGTGCCAGCAGCTTAACGTACAGCGAAGAGACCCAGTACTTC

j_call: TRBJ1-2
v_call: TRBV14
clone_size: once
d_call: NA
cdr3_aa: CASSRQQGHLYGYTF
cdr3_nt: TGTGCCAGCAGCCGTCAACAGGGTCATCTCTATGGCTACACCTTC

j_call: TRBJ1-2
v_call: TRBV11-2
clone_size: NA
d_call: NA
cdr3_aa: CASSSLRAGGLNYGYTF
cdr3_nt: TGTGCCAGCAGCTCCCTCCGAGCGGGGGGCCTTAACTATGGCTACACCTTC

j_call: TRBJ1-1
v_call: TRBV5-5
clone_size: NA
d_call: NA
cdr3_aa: CASSLQTVNTEAFF
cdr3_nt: TGTGCCAGCAGCTTACAGACAGTGAACACTGAAGCTTTCTTT

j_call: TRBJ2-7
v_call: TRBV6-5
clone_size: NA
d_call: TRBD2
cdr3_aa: CASRPGLASYEQYF
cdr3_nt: TGTGCCAGCAGGCCGGGACTAGCGTCCTACGAGCAGTACTTC